This T cell receptor beta chain was sequenced in a study of cytomegalovirus exposure and HLA in healthy donors. Primers included in the PCR were 60 Vbeta and 13 Jbeta primers. Clones were read by immunoSEQ multiplex PCR, and TCRdb kept only the in-frame ones, dropping some. The sample lists roughly 120,000 clones; about 80% were seen once. Germline CDR1 MNHEY, CDR2 SVGAGI. V was cut by 5 bases and J by 0 bases, with 11 bases left in between. This CDR3 region has 15 residues. Study outcomes and limitations: Immune exposure information comprised only CMV serostatus.

Regarding this clone: What it binds is unknown.

The specimen sequenced was PBMCs. The source is a woman aged 25 to 39 in good health and CMV-seropositive. The chain recombines TRBV6-5 with TRBJ1-3; D is unresolved. This CDR3 is CASSRWENSGNTIYF. The CDR3 DNA is TGTGCCAGCAGTCGTTGGGAGAACTCTGGAAACACCATATATTTT.